The T cell receptor (beta chain) under discussion was sequenced for a study of Tregs in tolerant kidney transplant recipients. Whole-study results and caveats: Tregs expanded with activated donor B cells seemed most donor-specific.

About this clone: The antigen is not known.

Regulatory T cells were sorted from thawed PBMCs rested overnight at 37°C with 200 IU/ml IL-2. Data came from immunoSEQ multiplex PCR; TCRdb stores just in-frame clones and leaves some out. The sample consists of 50,000 to 75,000 clones, 80% to 90% of them appearing once. V was trimmed by 5 bases and J by 0 bases, leaving 12 bases between them. From germline, CDR1 is SGHNT and CDR2 YENEEA. The CDR3 is 15 amino acids. This sequence originates from a human donor who received a combined kidney and bone marrow transplant. The chain uses TRBV11-3 and TRBJ2-3, with D possibly matching TRBD1 (6 bases). The sample consisted of Tregs from blood, taken before the transplant. The CDR3 protein is CASSGGGSSTDTQYF. In DNA form, the CDR3 reads TGTGCCAGCAGCGGGGGCGGGTCTAGCACAGATACGCAGTATTTT. Supplemented by reference TRBV11-3 and TRBJ2-3, the full variable domain reads EAGVVQSPRYKIIEKKQPVAFWCNPISGHNTLYWYLQNLGQGPELLIRYENEEAVDDSQLPKDRFSAERLKGVDSTLKIQPAELGDSAVYLCASSGGGSSTDTQYFGPGTRLTVL.